This TCR beta chain was captured in a study of cytomegalovirus exposure and HLA in healthy donors. Deletions cut 1 base from V and 2 bases from J, with 9 bases between. CDR3 length: 14 amino acids. Germline assignment: CDR1 SGHRS and CDR2 YFSETQ. Primers: 60 Vbeta forward and 13 Jbeta reverse. Clones were read by immunoSEQ multiplex PCR, and TCRdb kept only the in-frame ones, dropping some. The repertoire holds roughly 130,000 clones, with roughly 75% as singletons. Material for sequencing was PBMCs. The receptor was derived from a man in his thirties or forties in good health and CMV-seronegative. The rearrangement joins TRBV5-1 to TRBJ2-5; D unclear. The CDR3 DNA reads TGCGCCAGCAGCTTGTCGGGTCAGCAAGAGACCCAGTACTTC. It codes for CASSLSGQQETQYF.